Presented here are 29 T cell receptor beta chains from one specimen sequenced in a study of T cells in Graves' hyperthyroidism and ophthalmopathy. Authors of the study amplified TCR beta CDR3 regions from RNA transcripts. The HTBI set primed first-round TCR CDR3 RT-PCR. TCRdb processed the multiplex PCR reads anew with MiXCR; each CDR3 protein has one entry. The sample comprises 730,000 or so distinct CDR3 sequences, around 20% of which are singletons, and around 15% rests with the top ten. The material sequenced was blood. The receptor set was obtained from a woman in her forties or fifties with Graves' hyperthyroidism that later progressed to Graves' ophthalmopathy.

This chain joins TRBV7-2 and TRBJ2-1, with 10 bases matching TRBD2. Germline V gene lookup returns CDR1 SGHTA and CDR2 FQGNSA. The CDR3 is 15 residues long. The J segment lost 2 bases and the V segment lost 8 bases, leaving 6 bases of the junction unmatched. The CDR3 DNA is TGTGCCAGCGTGGTAGCGGGGGGTACCTACAATGAGCAGTTCTTC. Its protein is CASVVAGGTYNEQFF.

The J gene is TRBJ1-2, the V gene TRBV4-1, with 7 positions matching TRBD1. CDR1 MGHRA and CDR2 YSYEKL come from the germline V gene. The CDR3 has 16 amino acids. The V and J ends lost 3 bases and 0 bases, in that order; junction bases with no gene match: 7. In DNA, the CDR3 is TGCGCCAGCAGCCATCCGGGACAGAGTACTAACTATGGCTACACCTTC. It specifies CASSHPGQSTNYGYTF.

The gene calls are TRBV5-1 and TRBJ1-4, with a weak D call TRBD1 (5 bases). The CDR3 spans 15 residues. Germline loops: CDR1 SGHRS, CDR2 YFSETQ. V shed 0 bases and J shed 5 bases, with 11 bases lying between them. The CDR3 region has the DNA TGCGCCAGCAGCTTGGACAGGAGGAGAAATGAAAAACTGTTTTTT. Encoded protein: CASSLDRRRNEKLFF.

Many counts were recorded for this clonotype. The chain couples TRBV7-9 to TRBJ1-2; 10 bases fit TRBD1. J was trimmed by 8 bases and V by 5 bases; bases with no gene match: 11. Germline CDR1 SEHNR, CDR2 FQNEAQ (reference sequence). The length of the CDR3 is 15 residues. The CDR3 here is CASSVGTGDLRGYTF. Here the CDR3 DNA reads TGTGCCAGCAGCGTTGGGACAGGGGACCTGAGGGGCTACACCTTC.

This clonotype was counted a single time. Just one base apart from a much larger clone, this may be a read error. The V and J genes are TRBV5-1 and TRBJ1-4; 9 nucleotides align to TRBD1. The germline V gene has CDR1 SGHRS and CDR2 YFSETQ. This CDR3 comprises 16 residues. The CDR3 DNA is TGCGCCAGCAGACTGACAGGGGGGCGAACTAATGGAAAACTGTTTTTT. Its protein product is CASRLTGGRTNGKLFF.

The V and J genes are TRBV19 and TRBJ2-4; 9 bases are a match to TRBD1. Germline V gene lookup returns CDR1 LNHDA and CDR2 SQIVND (reference sequence). The CDR3 consists of 14 residues. V gave up 3 bases and J gave up 10 bases; unmatched junction bases: 7. In DNA, the CDR3 is TGTGCCAGTAGTATTTACAAGACAGGGGGGATTCAGTACTTC. As protein: CASSIYKTGGIQYF.

This chain connects TRBV6-2 or TRBV6-3 to TRBJ1-6; D ambiguous. Germline V gene sequence: CDR1 MNHEY, CDR2 SVGEGT. Trimming removed 6 bases from V and 0 bases from J, with 6 bases in between. The CDR3 length is 14 residues. DNA of the CDR3: TGTGCCAGCAGAAAGAGCTCCTATAATTCACCCCTCCACTTT. Protein sequence: CASRKSSYNSPLHF.

On this clonotype: Being one base from a much bigger clone, this may be a read error. Without the conserved terminal phenylalanine or tryptophan, this CDR3 likely stems from a read error. This chain connects TRBV12-3 or TRBV12-4 to TRBJ2-5; TRBD1 matches 7 bases. V lost 6 bases to trimming and J lost 4 bases; unmatched junction nucleotides: 5. This CDR3 comprises 13 residues. In DNA, the CDR3 is TGTGCCAGCAGCCAGGGGGTCCGAGAGACCCAGTACCTC. Translation: CASSQGVRETQYL.

The rearrangement links TRBV5-1 to TRBJ2-3; D possibly corresponds to TRBD1 (6 bases). The V gene lost 0 bases and the J gene lost 4 bases, with 12 bases spanning the gap. Looked up from germline, CDR1 is SGHRS and CDR2 is YFSETQ. The CDR3 extends over 15 amino acids. CDR3 loop: CASSLDRQGSDTQYF. CDR3 sequence (DNA): TGCGCCAGCAGCTTGGATCGCCAGGGGTCAGATACGCAGTATTTT. Based on the CDR3 plus reference TRBV5-1 and TRBJ2-3, the full variable domain is KAGVTQTPRYLIKTRGQQVTLSCSPISGHRSVSWYQQTPGQGLQFLFEYFSETQRNKGNFPGRFSGRQFSNSRSEMNVSTLELGDSALYLCASSLDRQGSDTQYFGPGTRLTVL.

This clonotype came up many times. The chain carries TRBV30 and TRBJ1-2; D remains unclear. Germline V gene sequence: CDR1 GTSNPN, CDR2 SVGIG (reference sequence). Trimming left V 1 base short and J 7 bases short, with 16 bases between. The length of the CDR3 is 14 residues. The CDR3 DNA follows: TGTGCCTGGAGTGCCCTCGTCCGGGTTGGTGGCTACACCTTC. Residues: CAWSALVRVGGYTF. Using reference TRBV30 and TRBJ1-2 for the parts outside the CDR3, the full variable domain is SQTIHQWPATLVQPVGSPLSLECTVEGTSNPNLYWYRQAAGRGLQLLFYSVGIGQISSEVPQNLSASRPQDRQFILSSKKLLLSDSGFYLCAWSALVRVGGYTFGSGTRLTVV.

This clonotype was seen a few times. This rearrangement joins TRBV5-1 to TRBJ2-3, with unresolved D. CDR3 length equals 13 residues. Trimming shortened V by 7 bases and J by 4 bases, and 13 bases separated the two germline ends. Germline assignment: CDR1 SGHRS and CDR2 YFSETQ. The CDR3 here is CASSSGSSDTQYF. DNA of the CDR3: TGCGCCAGCTCCTCAGGATCCTCAGATACGCAGTATTTT.

This clonotype was picked up a small number of times. The chain is built from TRBV27 and TRBJ1-6, with a weak D call TRBD1 (5 bases). Germline-derived CDR1 and CDR2 are MNHEY and SMNVEV (reference sequence). The CDR3 has 19 amino acids. The V end was cut by 7 bases, the J end by 1 base, with 23 bases between. CDR3 residues: CASKDPGVRLGSYNSPLHF. In DNA form, the CDR3 reads TGTGCCAGCAAAGATCCGGGGGTTCGGCTTGGTTCCTATAATTCACCCCTCCACTTT.

This clonotype came up many times. The V gene is TRBV6-5, the J gene TRBJ2-7; D remains unclear. The CDR3 spans 15 residues. V dropped 2 bases and J dropped 2 bases, with 13 bases sitting between them. CDR1 MNHEY and CDR2 SVGAGI come from the germline V gene. This CDR3 reads CASSYERGIPYEQYF. In nucleotides, the CDR3 is TGTGCCAGCAGTTACGAGCGAGGCATTCCCTACGAGCAGTACTTC.

The sample holds many counts of this clonotype. The chain is built from TRBV5-1 and TRBJ2-1; 8 bases match TRBD2. Looked up from germline, CDR1 is SGHRS and CDR2 is YFSETQ. Unmatched junction bases numbered 4, after V lost 4 bases and J lost 4 bases. The CDR3 covers 14 residues. CDR3 region: CASSNSGDYNEQFF. The CDR3 DNA reads TGCGCCAGCAGCAATAGCGGGGATTACAATGAGCAGTTCTTC.

This clonotype showed up many times. This chain connects TRBV15 to TRBJ2-2, with a weak D call TRBD2 (5 bases). The CDR3 consists of 19 residues. V was cut by 0 bases and J by 0 bases, with 17 bases left in between. Germline assignment: CDR1 LNHNV and CDR2 YYDKDF (reference sequence). This CDR3 is CATSRDAMASRANTGELFF. CDR3 DNA sequence: TGTGCCACCAGCAGAGATGCGATGGCTAGCCGGGCGAACACCGGGGAGCTGTTTTTT.

Ten or more counts support this clonotype. V gene TRBV7-2 combines with J gene TRBJ1-6, with TRBD1 matching 7 bases. Germline V gene lookup returns CDR1 SGHTA and CDR2 FQGNSA. This CDR3 has 17 residues. The V segment lost 5 bases and the J segment 6 bases; nucleotides outside the gene matches: 13. CDR3 residues: CASSPRGPAASNSPLHF. CDR3 nucleotides: TGTGCCAGCAGCCCAAGGGGGCCCGCCGCTAGTAATTCACCCCTCCACTTT.

This clonotype was recorded many times. V gene TRBV18 combines with J gene TRBJ1-1; no clear D. Trimming removed 0 bases from V and 4 bases from J, with 9 bases in between. This CDR3 contains 14 residues. Germline V gene sequence: CDR1 KGHSH, CDR2 LQKENI. The CDR3 is CASSPPLGLTEAFF. In DNA form, the CDR3 reads TGTGCCAGCTCACCACCTTTGGGTCTCACTGAAGCTTTCTTT.

This clonotype has a handful of counts. This rearrangement joins TRBV9 to TRBJ1-2; D is possibly TRBD1 (6 bases). Germline V gene lookup returns CDR1 SGDLS and CDR2 YYNGEE. This CDR3 is built from 15 residues. V was shortened by 3 bases and J by 6 bases, with 18 bases between the two germline ends. CDR3: CASSAEAWTVDGYTF. In nucleotides, the CDR3 is TGTGCCAGCAGCGCCGAGGCATGGACAGTCGATGGCTACACCTTC.

This clonotype was detected once. The chain joins TRBV27 to TRBJ1-6; the D is unclear. Trimming removed 3 bases at V and 2 bases at J, with 5 bases between. The germline gives CDR1 MNHEY, CDR2 SMNVEV (reference sequence). This CDR3 comprises 14 residues. The CDR3 DNA reads TGTGCCAGCAGTTTTGATCCCTATAATTCACCCCTCCACTTT. Its translation: CASSFDPYNSPLHF.

J is TRBJ1-1 and V is TRBV20-1, with D perhaps TRBD1 (6 bases). The V end was cut by 5 bases, the J end by 3 bases, with 16 bases between. Germline V lookup: CDR1 DFQATT, CDR2 SNEGSKA (reference sequence). This CDR3 region has 14 residues. The CDR3 DNA reads as TGCAGTGCTCGCCCGCCGGGACACTACACTGAAGCTTTCTTT. This encodes CSARPPGHYTEAFF.

This clonotype was seen only a few times. V usage is TRBV6-1 and J usage is TRBJ2-3; 9 nucleotides agree with TRBD2. The CDR3 totals 15 residues. Germline V gene sequence: CDR1 MNHNS, CDR2 SASEGT. After removal of 6 bases from V and 5 bases from J, the junction contained 9 bases not matched to a gene. The DNA of the CDR3 is TGTGCCAGCAGGCTGGGGGGCGGGGGGGAAGATACGCAGTATTTT. Translated: CASRLGGGGEDTQYF.

This clonotype was observed at least ten times. The chain recombines TRBV2 with TRBJ2-4, with 8 positions matching TRBD1. Unmatched junction bases numbered 7, after V lost 3 bases and J lost 0 bases. CDR1 SNHLY and CDR2 FYNNEI come from the germline V gene. The CDR3 loop spans 17 amino acids. For the CDR3, the DNA is TGTGCCAGCAGTGATCCAGGACAGGGTCTAGCCAAAAACATTCAGTACTTC. It translates to CASSDPGQGLAKNIQYF.

The CDR3 DNA follows: TGTGCCAGCAGTGGGCTAGCGGGGGGTACGGTGGAGACCCAGTACTTC. Protein: CASSGLAGGTVETQYF. The rearrangement joins TRBV27 to TRBJ2-5, with 11 bases matching TRBD2. Per the germline V gene, CDR1 is MNHEY and CDR2 is SMNVEV (reference sequence). CDR3 length: 16 amino acids. V was pared by 5 bases and J by 5 bases, with 10 bases of the junction left unmatched.

This clonotype was counted at least ten times. The chain has TRBV12-3 or TRBV12-4 and TRBJ2-1, with 7 bases that match TRBD2. The length of the CDR3 is 14 residues. V shed 8 bases and J 1 base; nucleotides not matched to a gene: 5. CDR3 protein: CASAGGSSYNEQFF. The CDR3 bases are TGTGCCAGCGCCGGGGGGAGTTCCTACAATGAGCAGTTCTTC.

The gene calls are TRBV7-9 and TRBJ2-3; 11 nucleotides agree with TRBD2. Trimming at V came to 5 bases and at J to 2 bases, leaving 9 bases not matched to a gene. Germline assignment: CDR1 SEHNR and CDR2 FQNEAQ (reference sequence). This CDR3 spans 17 amino acids. The CDR3 nucleotides read TGTGCCAGCAGCGATACGTTACTAGCGGGGGACACAGATACGCAGTATTTT. Its translation: CASSDTLLAGDTDTQYF.

The chain recombines TRBV25-1 with TRBJ2-2; tentative D call: TRBD2 (6 bases). The germline gives CDR1 MGHDK, CDR2 SYGVNS. The CDR3 is 18 amino acids. Trimming took off 5 bases at V and 3 bases at J, with 22 bases between the two ends. This CDR3 is CASSLGRGRSLDTGELFF. The CDR3 coding sequence is TGTGCCAGCAGTTTAGGGCGGGGTAGAAGCTTAGACACCGGGGAGCTGTTTTTT.

This clonotype was counted only a few times. This chain links TRBV20-1 with TRBJ1-5, with no clear D. Germline lookup yields CDR1 DFQATT and CDR2 SNEGSKA (reference sequence). This CDR3 region has 18 residues. The V end was cut by 1 base, the J end by 2 bases, with 21 bases between. CDR3 in DNA: TGCAGTGCTAGAGTCCACCCCCTGGAAGGCTGGGGCAATCAGCCCCAGCATTTT. Translating it yields CSARVHPLEGWGNQPQHF.

This clonotype occurred many times. The chain combines TRBV18 with TRBJ2-5; 10 nucleotides line up with TRBD1. Germline V lookup: CDR1 KGHSH, CDR2 LQKENI. This CDR3 comprises 15 residues. The trim removed 3 bases at V and 5 bases at J, leaving 6 bases unmatched. CDR3 region: CASSPQGQGGETQYF. The DNA of the CDR3 is TGTGCCAGCTCACCTCAAGGACAGGGGGGCGAGACCCAGTACTTC.

This clonotype was counted ten times or more. The gene calls are TRBV5-1 and TRBJ2-5, with D possibly matching TRBD1 (6 bases). The CDR3 extends over 16 amino acids. From germline, CDR1 is SGHRS and CDR2 YFSETQ. Trimming cost V 0 bases and J 1 base, with 13 bases left between them. The CDR3 reads CASSLGAGTTQETQYF. CDR3 DNA: TGCGCCAGCAGCTTGGGGGCAGGGACAACCCAAGAGACCCAGTACTTC.